Shown below are 27 T cell receptor beta chains from a single sample sequenced in a study of OX40 agonist ivuxolimab in advanced cancers. TCRdb's copy holds only in-frame clones and misses some; the assay was immunoSEQ multiplex PCR. The sample includes about 13,000 clones, around 73% of them seen just once. The input for sequencing was CD4+ or CD8+ T cells sorted from blood, taken in a trial of the OX40 agonist ivuxolimab. The receptors were gathered from an adult with an advanced solid tumor such as melanoma, head and neck, liver or kidney cancer.

Only a few counts were recorded for this clone. The chain links TRBV27 to TRBJ2-7, with D possibly being TRBD2 (6 bases). The CDR3 has 15 residues. V was cut by 3 bases and J by 3 bases, with 15 bases left in between. Germline V gene sequence: CDR1 MNHEY, CDR2 SMNVEV (reference sequence). The CDR3 DNA sequence: TGTGCCAGCAGTTTGGCGGCGGGGTACCTCTACGAGCAGTACTTC. Amino acid sequence: CASSLAAGYLYEQYF.

V and J are TRBV11-3 and TRBJ2-1, with 9 bases aligning to TRBD1. Germline V lookup: CDR1 SGHNT, CDR2 YENEEA. The CDR3 has 14 residues. J lost 8 bases, V lost 5 bases, and 7 bases had no gene match. The CDR3 sequence: CASSGDRAVYEQFF. CDR3 nucleotides: TGTGCCAGCAGCGGGGACAGGGCGGTGTATGAGCAGTTCTTC.

This chain connects TRBV4-1 to TRBJ2-7; D is unclear. Trimming pared 0 bases from V and 2 bases from J, leaving 5 bases between. Germline V lookup: CDR1 MGHRA, CDR2 YSYEKL. This CDR3 is built from 13 residues. The CDR3 loop reads CASSQESTYEQYF. In nucleotides, the CDR3 is TGCGCCAGCAGCCAAGAGAGCACCTACGAGCAGTACTTC.

This chain links TRBV19 with TRBJ2-6, with D unclear. In germline, CDR1 is LNHDA, CDR2 SQIVND (reference sequence). Trimming cost V 3 bases and J 0 bases, with 6 bases left between them. This CDR3 is 15 amino acids long. CDR3 nucleotides: TGTGCCAGTAGTATCGTCAACTCTGGGGCCAACGTCCTGACTTTC. It translates to CASSIVNSGANVLTF.

The rearrangement uses TRBV30 and TRBJ2-7; TRBD1 matches at 9 bases. The length of the CDR3 is 14 residues. Germline CDR1 GTSNPN, CDR2 SVGIG (reference sequence). Trimming took 1 base from V and 7 from J; bases not matched to a gene: 8. CDR3 region: CAWSEGQGTWEQYF. CDR3 bases: TGTGCCTGGAGTGAGGGACAGGGAACGTGGGAGCAGTACTTC.

A note on this clone: The sample holds other DNA sequences that translate to the same CDR3. The V gene is TRBV11-3, the J gene TRBJ2-5, with 9 bases lining up with TRBD2. The CDR3 covers 13 residues. Trimming cost V 5 bases and J 5 bases; bases outside gene matches: 3. The V gene's germline CDR1 is SGHNT and CDR2 YENEEA. The CDR3 region has the DNA TGTGCCAGCAGCCTAGCGGGAAGGGAGACCCAGTACTTC. As protein: CASSLAGRETQYF.

The V and J genes are TRBV5-4 and TRBJ2-1; D is uncertain. The CDR3 has 13 amino acids. Trimming left V 4 bases short and J 3 bases short, with 8 bases between. Germline CDR1 is SGHNT and CDR2 is YYREEE (reference sequence). CDR3 sequence reads: CASSTTGYNEQFF. The CDR3 DNA reads as TGTGCCAGCAGCACGACTGGCTACAATGAGCAGTTCTTC.

The CDR3 sequence: CASSSGTGPNEKLFF. CDR3 bases: TGTGCCAGCAGTTCGGGGACAGGGCCTAATGAAAAACTGTTTTTT. The V call is TRBV6-5, the J call TRBJ1-4, with 9 bases fitting TRBD1. Per the germline V gene, CDR1 is MNHEY and CDR2 is SVGAGI. The trim removed 4 bases at V and 3 bases at J, leaving 3 bases unmatched. The CDR3 has 15 residues.

The CDR3 loop is CATSREQGAETQYF. DNA for the CDR3: TGTGCCACCAGCAGAGAACAGGGAGCAGAGACCCAGTACTTC. J is TRBJ2-5 and V is TRBV15; a weak D match, TRBD1 (6 bases). Germline-derived CDR1 and CDR2 are LNHNV and YYDKDF (reference sequence). V was cut by 0 bases and J by 4 bases, with 9 bases left in between. CDR3 size: 14 residues. Complete variable domain (other parts from reference TRBV15 and TRBJ2-5): DAMVIQNPRYQVTQFGKPVTLSCSQTLNHNVMYWYQQKSSQAPKLLFHYYDKDFNNEADTPDNFQSRRPNTSFCFLDIRSPGLGDTAMYLCATSREQGAETQYFGPGTRLLVL.

This rearrangement joins TRBV7-8 to TRBJ2-1, with a weak D call TRBD1 (6 bases). With 5 bases removed from V and 4 bases from J, the gap between germline ends came to 15 bases. The CDR3 contains 15 residues. Per the germline V gene, CDR1 is SGHVS and CDR2 is FQNEAQ. DNA for the CDR3: TGTGCCAGCAGCCTTGGACAGCCTCAGTACAATGAGCAGTTCTTC. This gives the protein CASSLGQPQYNEQFF.

This chain uses TRBV6-6 with TRBJ1-5; TRBD1 matches at 9 bases. The CDR3 is 15 amino acids. Germline CDR1 is MNHNY and CDR2 is SVGAGI (reference sequence). V lost 4 bases, J lost 7 bases, and 8 bases stayed unmatched. DNA of the CDR3: TGTGCCAGCAGTTTCCGGGACAGGGAAGGCCAGCCCCAGCATTTT. This sequence encodes CASSFRDREGQPQHF.

This clone was recorded a few times. The chain recombines TRBV9 with TRBJ1-1, with 7 bases lining up with TRBD1. Germline V gives CDR1 SGDLS, CDR2 YYNGEE. The CDR3 is 16 residues long. V was clipped by 4 bases and J by 1 base; unmatched bases: 10. Here the CDR3 reads CASSRSDRTGNTEAFF. The CDR3 nucleotides read TGTGCCAGCAGCCGATCGGACAGGACGGGGAACACTGAAGCTTTCTTT.

This clone was seen a few times. The J gene is TRBJ1-1, the V gene TRBV7-9; no clear D. The V gene's germline CDR1 is SEHNR and CDR2 FQNEAQ (reference sequence). The CDR3 is 14 residues long. Trimming shortened V by 3 bases and J by 0 bases, and 8 bases separated the two germline ends. The CDR3 coding sequence is TGTGCCAGCAGCTTGGGTCAGATGAACACTGAAGCTTTCTTT. This sequence encodes CASSLGQMNTEAFF.

By sample fraction, this clone is medium-sized. This rearrangement joins TRBV5-6 to TRBJ2-3; no clear D. Germline V gene sequence: CDR1 SGHDT, CDR2 YYEEEE. The CDR3 covers 12 residues. The ends were cut back, 2 bases at V and 0 bases at J, with 1 base in the middle. CDR3 protein: CASSFSTDTQYF. The CDR3 DNA reads as TGTGCCAGCAGCTTTAGCACAGATACGCAGTATTTT.

This clone was recorded once. V gene TRBV5-6 combines with J gene TRBJ2-7; 11 bases fit TRBD2. Germline trimming cut 4 bases from V and 4 bases from J; bases unmatched to any gene: 10. The CDR3 has 16 residues. Germline CDR1 is SGHDT and CDR2 is YYEEEE. Here the CDR3 DNA reads TGTGCCAGCAGCCCCACCGCTACTAGCGGGAGTTACGAGCAGTACTTC. Translation gives CASSPTATSGSYEQYF.

The rearrangement uses TRBV7-8 and TRBJ2-2, with D perhaps TRBD1 or TRBD2 (5 bases each). V dropped 4 bases and J dropped 5 bases, with 14 bases sitting between them. The CDR3 runs 15 residues. Looked up from germline, CDR1 is SGHVS and CDR2 is FQNEAQ. CDR3 sequence: CASSSGTDWTGELFF. CDR3 bases: TGTGCCAGCAGCTCCGGGACGGACTGGACCGGGGAGCTGTTTTTT.

The chain uses TRBV7-9 and TRBJ2-6, with D possibly matching TRBD2 (6 bases). This CDR3 has 17 residues. Germline V CDR1 and CDR2: SEHNR, FQNEAQ (reference sequence). The ends were cut back, 5 bases at V and 1 base at J, with 15 bases in the middle. The CDR3 DNA reads TGTGCCAGCAGCCCACCGCGGGGATCTTCTGGGGCCAACGTCCTGACTTTC. This encodes CASSPPRGSSGANVLTF.

DNA for the CDR3: TGTGCCTGGACGTGGGGTACCTCCTACGAGCAGTACTTC. It yields the protein CAWTWGTSYEQYF. The chain recombines TRBV30 with TRBJ2-7; D call uncertain. V was cut by 4 bases and J by 0 bases, with 10 bases left in between. Germline assignment: CDR1 GTSNPN and CDR2 SVGIG (reference sequence). This CDR3 has 13 amino acids.

V and J are TRBV19 and TRBJ2-1, with 8 bases lining up with TRBD2. The CDR3 is 17 residues long. With V trimmed by 9 bases and J by 3 bases, 16 bases remained unmatched. CDR1 LNHDA and CDR2 SQIVND come from the germline V gene (reference sequence). Here the CDR3 DNA reads TGTGCCAGCCGACAGAAAGGGGGAACTAGCGGCTACAATGAGCAGTTCTTC. Translating it yields CASRQKGGTSGYNEQFF.

The genes are TRBV7-9 and TRBJ2-7, with 11 bases aligning to TRBD1. Trimming removed 5 bases from V and 0 bases from J; junction bases left unmatched: 3. The CDR3 spans 15 residues. The germline V gene has CDR1 SEHNR and CDR2 FQNEAQ (reference sequence). The CDR3 sequence is CASSQGTGGSYEQYF. In DNA, the CDR3 is TGTGCCAGCAGCCAAGGGACAGGGGGCTCCTACGAGCAGTACTTC.

The V and J genes are TRBV27 and TRBJ2-5, with 14 bases lining up with TRBD2. The junction had 14 bases not matched to a gene; V was cut back by 6 bases and J by 2 bases. This CDR3 region has 19 residues. In germline, CDR1 is MNHEY, CDR2 SMNVEV (reference sequence). The CDR3 is CASSLGLAGEVQGQETQYF. CDR3 bases: TGTGCCAGCAGCCTGGGACTAGCGGGAGAGGTGCAGGGGCAAGAGACCCAGTACTTC.

This chain links TRBV27 with TRBJ2-2; perhaps TRBD2 as D (5 bases). The V end was cut by 3 bases, the J end by 13 bases, with 15 bases between. CDR1 is MNHEY and CDR2 is SMNVEV in the germline V gene (reference sequence). CDR3 size: 13 residues. CDR3 nucleotide sequence: TGTGCCAGCAGTTTCGGTCCAGCGGCCCGGCTGTTTTTT. Translated, it gives CASSFGPAARLFF.

The chain employs TRBV9 and TRBJ1-2; 10 bases agree with TRBD1. Germline loops: CDR1 SGDLS, CDR2 YYNGEE. This CDR3 is built from 15 residues. The ends lost 0 bases at V and 8 bases at J; junction bases unmatched: 7. This CDR3 is CASSVGGQGVYGYTF. CDR3 nucleotides: TGTGCCAGCAGCGTAGGCGGACAGGGGGTTTACGGCTACACCTTC.

The chain couples TRBV18 to TRBJ2-7, with 8 bases lining up with TRBD1. CDR3 length: 14 residues. Per germline, CDR1 KGHSH and CDR2 LQKENI. The V segment lost 4 bases and the J segment 3 bases; nucleotides outside the gene matches: 5. The CDR3 bases are TGTGCCAGCTCACTTCAGGGACAGGACTACGAGCAGTACTTC. This translates into CASSLQGQDYEQYF.

The chain is built from TRBV13 and TRBJ2-3, with 9 bases lining up with TRBD2. V trimming: 5 bases; J trimming: 5 bases; junction bases outside the gene matches: 8. The CDR3 covers 15 residues. Germline V lookup: CDR1 PRHDT, CDR2 FYEKMQ (reference sequence). CDR3 nucleotides: TGTGCCAGCAGCCCCCCAGGCGGGAGGGGAGATACGCAGTATTTT. This translates into CASSPPGGRGDTQYF.

The gene calls are TRBV5-6 and TRBJ1-2; D not resolved. This CDR3 has 14 residues. The V gene lost 5 bases and the J gene lost 4 bases, with 15 bases spanning the gap. Germline CDR1 reads SGHDT; CDR2 reads YYEEEE. CDR3 nucleotides: TGTGCCAGCAGTTATACGGGATACTTCTATGGCTACACCTTC. It encodes CASSYTGYFYGYTF. Variable domain in full (rest from reference TRBV5-6 and TRBJ1-2): DAGVTQSPTHLIKTRGQQVTLRCSPKSGHDTVSWYQQALGQGPQFIFQYYEEEERQRGNFPDRFSGHQFPNYSSELNVNALLLGDSALYLCASSYTGYFYGYTFGSGTRLTVV.

This clone occurred many times. The CDR3: CASSSTPGGADGYTF. The CDR3 DNA sequence: TGTGCCAGTAGTTCAACGCCAGGGGGAGCGGATGGCTACACCTTC. The chain recombines TRBV19 with TRBJ1-2; 7 bases agree with TRBD1. CDR1 and CDR2 (germline): LNHDA, SQIVND (reference sequence). The trim removed 5 bases at V and 6 bases at J, leaving 12 bases unmatched. This CDR3 comprises 15 residues.